These T cell receptor beta chains were read from a single sample in a study of T cells in Graves' hyperthyroidism and ophthalmopathy. TCRdb analysed the multiplex PCR reads with MiXCR anew, one entry per CDR3 protein. The sample gives about 530,000 distinct CDR3 sequences, about 15% of which show up once; approximately 15% is in the top ten. The specimen was blood. Receptors were obtained from a woman younger than 30 with Graves' ophthalmopathy. CDR3s include the opening cysteine and the closing phenylalanine or tryptophan. Each record gives: V gene, D gene, clone size, J gene, CDR3 DNA, CDR3 protein. The D gene is left open where the match is weak. Part of the rows lack a size; the others show once, few, many or a class for expanded clones.

TRBV6-1	-	many	TRBJ1-2	TGTGCCAGCAGTCGCACAGGGTTTAACTATGGCTACACCTTC	CASSRTGFNYGYTF
TRBV7-9	TRBD2	-	TRBJ2-7	TGTGCCAGCAGTCCACCTAGCGGGAGTTTCAACGAGCAGTACTTC	CASSPPSGSFNEQYF
TRBV2	-	many	TRBJ2-3	TGTGCCAGCAGTGAAGCCCAAGCCGGGCCTTCGCCCACAGATACGCAGTATTTT	CASSEAQAGPSPTDTQYF
TRBV10-1	TRBD2	-	TRBJ2-1	TGCGCCAGCAGGAGGAAAGAACTAGCGGGCCGACCTTACAATGAGCAGTTCTTC	CASRRKELAGRPYNEQFF
TRBV4-1	TRBD1	-	TRBJ1-1	TGCGCCAGCAGCCAAGTGGGCAGGGGGCGTACAAGGAACACTGAAGCTTTCTTT	CASSQVGRGRTRNTEAFF
TRBV28	-	many	TRBJ2-7	TGTGCCAGCAGTTTATTGGTCAGTTCCTACGAGCAGTACTTC	CASSLLVSSYEQYF
TRBV6-1	-	few	TRBJ1-5	TGTGCCAGCAGTTTAGCGGTGGGATCGGGTCAGCCCCAGCATTTT	CASSLAVGSGQPQHF
TRBV11-2	-	-	TRBJ1-2	TGTGCCAGCAGCTTTAGGGGCCGAGGGGCCCTTTATGGCTACACCTTC	CASSFRGRGALYGYTF
TRBV11-2	-	-	TRBJ2-6	TGTGCCAGCAGCTACGGGCGAACAGGGCCCGGGGCCAACGTCCTGACTTTC	CASSYGRTGPGANVLTF
TRBV20-1	-	many	TRBJ1-2	TGCAGCCCAGGTCCGCAGGCGCCTTCTTACTATGGCTACACCTTC	CSPGPQAPSYYGYTF
TRBV5-6	-	few	TRBJ1-2	TGTGCCAGCAAGGGCCTTAACTATGGCTACACCTTC	CASKGLNYGYTF
TRBV4-3	-	few	TRBJ1-6	TGCGCCAGCAGCCTTCGGGACAATAAAAATTCACCCCTCCACTTT	CASSLRDNKNSPLHF
TRBV27	TRBD2	few	TRBJ2-2	TGTGCCAGCAGGGCGGGAGGGGGTCCCACCGGGGAGCTGTTTTTT	CASRAGGGPTGELFF
TRBV12-3/TRBV12-4	-	few	TRBJ1-1	TGTGCCAGCAGTGCGACGATTGAAGCTTTCTTT	CASSATIEAFF
TRBV6-2/TRBV6-3	-	many	TRBJ2-7	TGTGCCAGCCGGCACCCAACGGGACCTGTCCCCTACGAGCAGTACTTC	CASRHPTGPVPYEQYF
TRBV27	-	many	TRBJ2-3	TGTGCCAGCAGTTTGGCCTTCGGGGCGATCTCTAGCACAGATACGCAGTATTTT	CASSLAFGAISSTDTQYF
TRBV7-3	TRBD1	-	TRBJ1-6	TGTGCCAGCAGCGCGACAGGGGGTAGATCACCCCTCCACTTT	CASSATGGRSPLHF
TRBV5-5	TRBD1	few	TRBJ1-5	TGTGCCAGCAGCTTGCCCCTGACAGGGATTAGTCAGCCCCAGCATTTT	CASSLPLTGISQPQHF
TRBV7-9	TRBD2	many	TRBJ2-1	TGTGCCAGCAGCGATGGTCTAGCGGGAGAGGACGAGCAGTTCTTC	CASSDGLAGEDEQFF
TRBV6-1	-	-	TRBJ1-2	TGTGCCAGCAGTGTCCGGACGGCCTACTATGGCTACACCTTC	CASSVRTAYYGYTF
TRBV15	-	many	TRBJ1-4	TGTGCCACCAGCAGAGGCCAAGCAACTAATGAAAAACTGTTTTTT	CATSRGQATNEKLFF
TRBV5-1	TRBD1	many	TRBJ2-7	TGCGCCAGCAGCTCCGACAGGGCCTCCTACGAGCAGTACTTC	CASSSDRASYEQYF
TRBV19	TRBD1	-	TRBJ1-5	TGTGCCAGTAGTATAAGGGACAGCAACAATCAGCCCCAGCATTTT	CASSIRDSNNQPQHF
TRBV19	TRBD2	-	TRBJ2-1	TGTGCCAGTAGCCCGGGGGGAGATTACAATGAGCAGTTCTTC	CASSPGGDYNEQFF
TRBV15	-	few	TRBJ1-5	TGTGCCACCAGCAGAAGTCGGGAGAGCAATCAGCCCCAGCATTTT	CATSRSRESNQPQHF
TRBV6-1	TRBD2	few	TRBJ2-1	TGTGCCACAGGAGCGGGAGGGCCAAATGAGCAGTTCTTC	CATGAGGPNEQFF
TRBV7-2	-	-	TRBJ2-5	TGTGCCAGCAGCCTATGGGGCAGCCAAGAGACCCAGTACTTC	CASSLWGSQETQYF
TRBV20-1	TRBD1	few	TRBJ1-2	TGCAGTGCTAGAGACCCCGGGACAGCTAACTATGGCTACACCTTC	CSARDPGTANYGYTF
TRBV19	TRBD2	-	TRBJ2-7	TGTGCCAGTAGTAATCAAGCGGGAGGCCATTTCTACGAGCAGTACTTC	CASSNQAGGHFYEQYF
TRBV28	-	many	TRBJ1-1	TGTGCCAGCAGTTTATCAGGGGCAGGTGAAGCTTTCTTT	CASSLSGAGEAFF
TRBV20-1	-	-	TRBJ2-7	TGCAGTGCTAGTCAGGGTATCGTCACCTACGAGCAGTACTTC	CSASQGIVTYEQYF
TRBV27	-	-	TRBJ2-4	TGTGCCAGCAGTTTAGAAGGACAAGTTAATATCAAAAACATTCAGTACTTC	CASSLEGQVNIKNIQYF
TRBV4-1	TRBD1	-	TRBJ2-5	TGCGCCAGCAGCCAATACACCGGGACAGGGGGCTTAGAGACCCAGTACTTC	CASSQYTGTGGLETQYF
TRBV10-3	TRBD1	-	TRBJ1-2	TGTGCCATCAGTAGCCCGGGACAGGGGGAGATCTATGGCTACACCTTC	CAISSPGQGEIYGYTF
TRBV18	TRBD2	many	TRBJ2-1	TGTGCCAGCTCCACCCGGGAGGGCAATGAGCAGTTCTTC	CASSTREGNEQFF